These 7 T cell receptor beta chains share one sample of origin, sequenced in a study of T cell clusters in autoimmune cytopenias. Tens of thousands of genome equivalents of blood DNA were amplified for TRB. TRB rearrangements were amplified by touch-down multiplex PCR with mixed TRB-A/B primers. Using the multiplex PCR reads, TCRdb records one entry per CDR3 protein without DNA. Its listing shows some 4,900 distinct CDR3 sequences. The sample also formed part of further work on T cell repertoires in aging, cancer and after chemotherapy.

Material for sequencing was peripheral blood. These receptors were collected from a human donor in good health.

The chain employs TRBV6-5 and TRBJ2-1; TCRdb names TRBD1, which stays unverified in the absence of DNA. The CDR3 runs to 14 residues. The V gene's germline CDR1 is MNHEY and CDR2 SVGAGI. The CDR3 here is CASSYAGGRNEQFF.

The chain links TRBV6-6 to TRBJ1-1. Germline CDR1 MNHNY, CDR2 SVGAGI (reference sequence). The CDR3 covers 11 residues. The CDR3 loop reads CASSYDTEAFF.

This clonotype is deemed medium-sized (0.01 to 0.1%) by its frequency. The chain employs TRBV6-5 and TRBJ2-5. Germline CDR1 and CDR2: MNHEY and SVGAGI. This CDR3 region has 14 residues. CDR3 loop: CASSYSNLQETQYF.

According to its frequency, this clonotype is medium-sized. V and J are TRBV27 and TRBJ2-7; no DNA is available, so the TRBD2 call from TCRdb remains unchecked. Germline assignment: CDR1 MNHEY and CDR2 SMNVEV (reference sequence). This CDR3 has 15 residues. The CDR3 here is CASSLEGVGSYEQYF.

In terms of frequency, this clonotype is medium-sized (0.01 to 0.1%). The rearrangement uses TRBV29-1 and TRBJ2-3; without DNA, the TCRdb call of TRBD1 cannot be checked. Germline CDR1 SQVTM, CDR2 ANQGSEA. The CDR3 consists of 14 residues. CDR3 in amino acids: CSVEGGRGTDTQYF.

Frequency places this clonotype as medium-sized (0.01 to 0.1%). The rearrangement uses TRBV5-4 and TRBJ2-5; the D call from TCRdb, TRBD1, cannot be confirmed without DNA. The CDR3 spans 14 residues. Germline CDR1 and CDR2: SGHNT and YYREEE (reference sequence). The CDR3 loop reads CASSFVPIQETQYF.

The chain carries TRBV7-2 and TRBJ1-1; absent DNA, TCRdb's TRBD1 call cannot be checked. Germline CDR1 reads SGHTA; CDR2 reads FQGNSA. The CDR3 is 14 residues long. The CDR3 sequence: CASSPRARNTEAFF. The full variable domain, completed using reference TRBV7-2 and TRBJ1-1, is GAGVSQSPSNKVTEKGKDVELRCDPISGHTALYWYRQSLGQGLEFLIYFQGNSAPDKSGLPSDRFSAERTGGSVSTLTIQRTQQEDSAVYLCASSPRARNTEAFFGQGTRLTVV.